This T cell receptor beta chain was profiled in a study of blood T cell repertoires in COVID-19 (dated by TCRdb to about 2020). Background on the whole study: For ImmuneRACE Cohort 3, a participant was defined as recovered based on two consecutive negative NP/OP PCR tests, clearance by a healthcare professional, or resolution of symptoms. Samples from collaborators originated in the United States, Italy and Spain and spanned both the acute and convalescent phases of COVID-19. The prospective study material was composed of cDNA or gDNA derived from T cells, B-cell-depleted T cells, or PBMCs. Subjects who had been exposed to COVID-19, were actively infected with it, or had recovered from it provided the deeply sampled blood TCRbeta repertoires that made up the dataset. The repertoires were made available in a free public database intended to serve as a resource for research on the immune response to SARS-CoV-2. The samples were drawn from the first 160 participants of the ongoing ImmuneRACE study and from 1,254 subjects provided by 6 global collaborators. The sample metadata nearly always contained a de-identified subject ID, COVID-19 status, age in years and sex. Where available, HLA class I and class II types were obtained from metadata supplied by the sample provider rather than from assay-based typing. What the study reported, not specific to this receptor: How much clinical and demographic metadata was included differed by source and by participant, and the metadata was provided uncurated.

Participants in the prospective study were enrolled through a virtual design, were aged about 18 to 90 years, and lived in fewer than 30 United States geographic areas. In the prospective study, participants were assigned to cohorts based on the clinical history participants reported in a screening survey and a study questionnaire. Mobile phlebotomists in the prospective study collected whole blood, serum and a nasopharyngeal or oropharyngeal swab from every participant. Additional blood draws and questionnaires over an approximately two-month period could optionally be provided by prospective study participants. Blood samples from the prospective study were shipped frozen or at room temperature prior to DNA extraction. V is cut back by 2 bases and J by 5 bases, with 3 bases in the junction unmatched. The CDR3 runs 14 residues from the cysteine to the phenylalanine. CDR3 DNA only is kept here, 42 bases in frame from base 1. CDR1 and CDR2 are drawn from the germline V gene (reference sequence): SGHKS, YYEKEE.

Regarding this clone: What antigen it recognizes has not been identified. No clone much larger than this one lies a single base away; base qualities are absent.

TCRbeta CDR3 regions were amplified from genomic DNA using the immunoSEQ Assay, a bias-controlled multiplex PCR. The published analysis was carried out like this. Within the assay, amplification of reference gene primers was used to estimate how many nucleated cells each sample contained. To quantify the absolute abundance of each unique TCRbeta CDR3 rearrangement, sequence reads were collapsed and filtered. For each sample, productive Simpson clonality was calculated by taking the square root of Simpson's diversity index across productive rearrangements. TCRdb provides this immuneACCESS table in a form limited to in-frame rearrangements. Some clones are lacking; in checked studies, under half of them reflect an unresolved V gene, and why the rest are absent is not known. V and J calls and clone size are copied from that table; D and trimming were computed from the DNA. The sample includes a few hundred thousand clones, with about 86% observed a single time. The ten largest clonotypes hold 3.1% of the sample.

Source material: PBMCs or T cells enriched from blood (not recorded which). Recombination connected TRBV5-5 to TRBJ1-5; TRBD1 agrees with 8 junctional bases. The TCR comes from a woman in her fifties or sixties in a cohort exposed to, infected with or recovered from COVID-19 (not recorded which). The nucleotide sequence is given as TGTGCCAGCAGCTTTCAGGGGGCAGATCAGCCCCAGCATTTT. This yields the protein CASSFQGADQPQHF.